The rows below give T cell receptor beta chains drawn from one sample of a study of regulatory T cells in long-lasting Graves disease. TCRdb reprocessed the multiplex PCR reads via MiXCR and lists one record per CDR3 protein. Of 350,000 to 500,000 distinct CDR3 sequences listed, about 15% are singletons. The data also belong to a second study, concerning T cells in Graves' hyperthyroidism and ophthalmopathy.

Sequencing used peripheral blood mononuclear cells (PBMCs), obtained at new diagnosis, from a patient treated with antithyroid drugs. The receptors come from a woman aged 25 to 39 with Graves disease. Each CDR3 is given with its conserved first and last residue. The D gene is left open where the match is weak. Clone size appears in some rows only: once, few, many, or a class for an expanded clone.

abundance	d_gene	v_gene	j_gene	CDR3aa	CDR3nt
few	TRBD1	TRBV19	TRBJ1-5	CASSIFGQGAGPQHF	TGTGCCAGTAGTATATTTGGACAGGGGGCTGGGCCCCAGCATTTT
-	-	TRBV6-1	TRBJ2-3	CASRRLVDTQYF	TGTGCCAGCAGGAGACTTGTGGATACGCAGTATTTT
many	-	TRBV12-3/TRBV12-4	TRBJ2-1	CASSPDGDNEQFF	TGTGCCAGCAGTCCGGACGGAGACAATGAGCAGTTCTTC
-	TRBD2	TRBV29-1	TRBJ2-7	CSVTGLAGSYEQYF	TGCAGCGTTACTGGACTAGCGGGGTCCTACGAGCAGTACTTC
many	-	TRBV9	TRBJ1-1	CASSVVGAGMNTEAFF	TGTGCCAGCAGCGTAGTGGGAGCAGGGATGAACACTGAAGCTTTCTTT
-	-	TRBV10-3	TRBJ2-7	CAISPGAGYEQYF	TGTGCCATCAGCCCGGGGGCAGGCTACGAGCAGTACTTC
many	TRBD1	TRBV20-1	TRBJ2-5	CSAAEGQGLSGTQYF	TGCAGTGCTGCGGAGGGACAGGGTTTGAGCGGGACCCAGTACTTC
few	TRBD1	TRBV9	TRBJ2-1	CASSVTHGTGSPAEQFF	TGTGCCAGCAGCGTAACCCACGGGACAGGGTCCCCAGCTGAGCAGTTCTTC
many	-	TRBV2	TRBJ2-1	CASSLDGQSYNEQFF	TGTGCCAGCAGTTTGGACGGCCAGTCCTACAATGAGCAGTTCTTC
few	TRBD2	TRBV5-4	TRBJ2-1	CASSLALTSGMEQFF	TGTGCCAGCAGCTTGGCGCTGACTAGCGGGATGGAGCAGTTCTTC
few	-	TRBV19	TRBJ1-1	CASMKGPGNTEAFF	TGTGCCAGTATGAAGGGCCCGGGAAACACTGAAGCTTTCTTT
-	-	TRBV7-9	TRBJ1-1	CASSNGLNTEAFF	TGTGCCAGCAGCAACGGCCTGAACACTGAAGCTTTCTTT
many	-	TRBV5-4	TRBJ2-5	CASRTASQETQYF	TGTGCCAGCAGGACAGCCAGCCAAGAGACCCAGTACTTC
few	TRBD1	TRBV19	TRBJ1-5	CASRPSGTGDQPQHF	TGTGCCAGTAGGCCATCCGGGACAGGCGATCAGCCCCAGCATTTT
many	TRBD1	TRBV6-2/TRBV6-3	TRBJ1-1	CASSYPTSTGFHTEAFF	TGTGCCAGCAGTTACCCCACATCGACAGGGTTTCACACTGAAGCTTTCTTT
few	TRBD1	TRBV28	TRBJ2-6	CASSGTGGDNGANVLTF	TGTGCCAGCTCCGGGACAGGGGGCGATAATGGGGCCAACGTCCTGACTTTC
few	-	TRBV6-5	TRBJ1-4	CASSYEGGEKLFF	TGTGCCAGCAGTTACGAGGGAGGGGAAAAACTGTTTTTT
-	-	TRBV24-1	TRBJ2-2	CATSPFHGELFF	TGTGCCACCAGTCCCTTCCACGGGGAGCTGTTTTTT
many	TRBD1	TRBV6-5	TRBJ1-1	CASSYRTGLNTEAFF	TGTGCCAGCAGTTACCGGACAGGGCTGAACACTGAAGCTTTCTTT
many	-	TRBV7-2	TRBJ2-2	CASSRQQAPTPGELFF	TGTGCCAGCAGCCGACAGCAGGCCCCCACCCCCGGGGAGCTGTTTTTT
-	-	TRBV14	TRBJ2-7	CASSQDSRRAGYF	TGTGCCAGCAGCCAAGACTCAAGACGGGCCGGATACTTC
-	TRBD2	TRBV15	TRBJ2-1	CATSRKGLAGVF	TGTGCCACCAGCAGAAAGGGACTAGCGGGGGTTTTC
many	-	TRBV18	TRBJ2-7	CASSPPTAYEQYF	TGTGCCAGCTCACCACCGACAGCCTACGAGCAGTACTTC
many	-	TRBV18	TRBJ1-4	CASSQIRGQNERLFF	TGTGCCAGCTCCCAAATCCGGGGACAAAATGAAAGACTGTTTTTT
many	TRBD1	TRBV28	TRBJ2-5	CASLGQSKTQYF	TGTGCCAGCCTGGGACAGTCGAAGACCCAGTACTTC
-	-	TRBV19	TRBJ2-7	CASSIAGINDYEQYF	TGTGCCAGTAGTATTGCAGGGATAAACGACTACGAGCAGTACTTC
many	TRBD1	TRBV6-5	TRBJ1-2	CASSYSIVRVDRDYGYTF	TGTGCCAGCAGTTACTCGATAGTCCGAGTCGACAGGGACTATGGCTACACCTTC
many	TRBD2	TRBV20-1	TRBJ2-1	CSASTASGSYNEQFF	TGCAGTGCTAGTACGGCTAGCGGGAGTTACAATGAGCAGTTCTTC
-	-	TRBV4-3	TRBJ1-2	CASSQARAGHGYTF	TGCGCCAGCAGCCAAGCCAGGGCTGGTCATGGCTACACCTTC
many	-	TRBV6-2/TRBV6-3	TRBJ2-3	CASSRPALTTDTQYF	TGTGCCAGCAGTCGACCAGCCCTTACCACAGATACGCAGTATTTT
many	-	TRBV27	TRBJ2-5	CASSPGFRWYQETQYF	TGTGCCAGCAGCCCGGGTTTCCGTTGGTACCAAGAGACCCAGTACTTC
many	TRBD2	TRBV7-9	TRBJ2-5	CASRSENSGRTQETQYF	TGTGCCAGCAGATCAGAAAATAGCGGGAGGACCCAAGAGACCCAGTACTTC
many	TRBD2	TRBV28	TRBJ2-1	CASSFDGLAGGLGNEQFF	TGTGCCAGCAGTTTCGATGGACTAGCGGGAGGTCTGGGTAATGAGCAGTTCTTC
few	TRBD1	TRBV7-9	TRBJ2-3	CASSKTGGASVDTQYF	TGTGCCAGCAGCAAGACAGGGGGCGCGAGTGTAGATACGCAGTATTTT
few	-	TRBV19	TRBJ1-4	CASTTTGEKLFF	TGTGCCAGTACCACGACGGGTGAAAAACTGTTTTTT
-	TRBD2	TRBV3-1	TRBJ2-1	CASSPPGLAGSEQFF	TGTGCCAGCAGCCCTCCCGGACTAGCTGGTAGTGAGCAGTTCTTC
many	TRBD2	TRBV28	TRBJ2-1	CASSLSGLGGSSYNEQFF	TGTGCCAGCAGTTTATCGGGTCTCGGCGGGAGCTCCTACAATGAGCAGTTCTTC
-	-	TRBV19	TRBJ1-1	CASSSWAGNTEAFF	TGTGCCAGCAGTTCTTGGGCGGGGAACACTGAAGCTTTCTTT
-	-	TRBV20-1	TRBJ2-7	CSAREYDEQYF	TGCAGTGCTAGAGAATACGACGAGCAGTACTTC
many	TRBD1	TRBV20-1	TRBJ2-1	CSARDDTGADEQFF	TGCAGTGCTAGAGACGATACAGGGGCCGATGAGCAGTTCTTC
-	TRBD2	TRBV19	TRBJ2-1	CASSIALSGRGNEQFF	TGTGCCAGTAGTATTGCCCTTAGCGGGAGGGGTAATGAGCAGTTCTTC
-	-	TRBV14	TRBJ2-7	CASSPFRGRTYEQYF	TGTGCCAGCAGCCCCTTTCGAGGCCGAACCTACGAGCAGTACTTC
-	-	TRBV10-3	TRBJ2-4	CAISESLLAKNIQYF	TGTGCCATCAGTGAGTCTCTTCTAGCCAAAAACATTCAGTACTTC
few	TRBD2	TRBV20-1	TRBJ2-2	CSARAGGQDTGELFF	TGCAGTGCCCGAGCGGGAGGGCAGGACACCGGGGAGCTGTTTTTT
many	-	TRBV29-1	TRBJ2-1	CSVETETYNEQFF	TGCAGCGTTGAAACGGAAACCTACAATGAGCAGTTCTTC
many	-	TRBV2	TRBJ2-3	CASRDGPSTDTQYF	TGTGCCAGCAGGGACGGGCCCTCGACAGATACGCAGTATTTT
many	TRBD2	TRBV6-1	TRBJ2-1	CATSGRYNEQFF	TGTGCCACCAGCGGGAGATACAATGAGCAGTTCTTC
-	-	TRBV24-1	TRBJ2-1	CATSSPLNEQFF	TGTGCCACCAGTAGTCCTCTGAATGAGCAGTTCTTC
-	TRBD2	TRBV20-1	TRBJ2-1	CSSHIAGVYEQFF	TGCAGTTCTCATATAGCGGGAGTATATGAGCAGTTCTTC
many	TRBD2	TRBV7-3	TRBJ2-1	CASSALQGLYNEQFF	TGTGCCAGTTCCGCCCTCCAGGGACTATACAATGAGCAGTTCTTC
many	-	TRBV15	TRBJ1-1	CATSRDRYTEAFF	TGTGCCACCAGCAGAGACAGATACACTGAAGCTTTCTTT
many	TRBD2	TRBV28	TRBJ2-1	CASCSGRGSYNEQFF	TGTGCCAGCTGTAGCGGGAGGGGCTCCTACAATGAGCAGTTCTTC
many	-	TRBV7-9	TRBJ1-1	CASSLGGGSTEAFF	TGTGCCAGCAGCTTAGGAGGGGGTAGCACTGAAGCTTTCTTT
few	-	TRBV20-1	TRBJ2-3	CSASFPVPDTQYF	TGCAGTGCTAGCTTCCCCGTCCCAGATACGCAGTATTTT
-	-	TRBV20-1	TRBJ2-2	CSASFKTTGELFF	TGCAGTGCTTCCTTTAAAACCACCGGGGAGCTGTTTTTT
few	-	TRBV11-2	TRBJ2-1	CASSLNVGPNYNEQFF	TGTGCCAGCAGCTTAAATGTAGGACCTAACTACAATGAGCAGTTCTTC
many	-	TRBV2	TRBJ1-5	CASSEDTYNQPQHF	TGTGCCAGCAGTGAAGACACCTACAATCAGCCCCAGCATTTT
many	TRBD1	TRBV5-1	TRBJ1-1	CASSRPGTGPTGEAFF	TGCGCCAGCAGCCGTCCCGGGACAGGTCCAACCGGGGAAGCTTTCTTT
many	-	TRBV12-3/TRBV12-4	TRBJ2-2	CASSFQGWDTGELFF	TGTGCCAGCAGTTTCCAGGGGTGGGACACCGGGGAGCTGTTTTTT
few	TRBD1	TRBV15	TRBJ1-4	CATSRPPGQGNEKLFF	TGTGCCACCAGCAGACCCCCGGGACAGGGGAATGAAAAACTGTTTTTT